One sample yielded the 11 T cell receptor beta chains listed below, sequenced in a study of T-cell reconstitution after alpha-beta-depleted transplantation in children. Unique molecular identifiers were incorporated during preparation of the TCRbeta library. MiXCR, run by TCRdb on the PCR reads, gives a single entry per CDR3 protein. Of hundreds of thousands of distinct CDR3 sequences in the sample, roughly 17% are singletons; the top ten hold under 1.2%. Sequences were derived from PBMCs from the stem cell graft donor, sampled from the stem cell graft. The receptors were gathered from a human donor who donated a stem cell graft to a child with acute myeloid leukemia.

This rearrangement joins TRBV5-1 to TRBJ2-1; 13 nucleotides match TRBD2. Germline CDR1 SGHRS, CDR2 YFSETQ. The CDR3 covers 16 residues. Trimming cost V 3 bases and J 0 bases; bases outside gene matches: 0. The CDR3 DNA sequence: TGCGCCAGCAGCTGGACTAGCGGGAGCTCCTACAATGAGCAGTTCTTC. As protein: CASSWTSGSSYNEQFF. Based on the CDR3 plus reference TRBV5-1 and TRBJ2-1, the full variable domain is KAGVTQTPRYLIKTRGQQVTLSCSPISGHRSVSWYQQTPGQGLQFLFEYFSETQRNKGNFPGRFSGRQFSNSRSEMNVSTLELGDSALYLCASSWTSGSSYNEQFFGPGTRLTVL.

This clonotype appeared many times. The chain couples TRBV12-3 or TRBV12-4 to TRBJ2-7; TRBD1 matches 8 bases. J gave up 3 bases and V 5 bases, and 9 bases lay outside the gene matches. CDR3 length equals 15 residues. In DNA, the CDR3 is TGTGCCAGCAGTCTACGCGACGGGACAGGCTACGAGCAGTACTTC. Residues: CASSLRDGTGYEQYF.

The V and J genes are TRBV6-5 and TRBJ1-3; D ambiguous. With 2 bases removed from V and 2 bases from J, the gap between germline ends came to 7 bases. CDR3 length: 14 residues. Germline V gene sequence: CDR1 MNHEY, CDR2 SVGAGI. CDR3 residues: CASSYRGAGNTIYF. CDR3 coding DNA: TGTGCCAGCAGTTACCGCGGGGCTGGAAACACCATATATTTT.

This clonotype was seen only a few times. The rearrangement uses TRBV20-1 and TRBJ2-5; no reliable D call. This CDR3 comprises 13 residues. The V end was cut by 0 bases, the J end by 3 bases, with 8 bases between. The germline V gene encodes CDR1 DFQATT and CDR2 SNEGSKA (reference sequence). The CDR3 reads CSARDSLKETQYF. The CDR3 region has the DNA TGCAGTGCTAGAGATTCACTAAAAGAGACCCAGTACTTC.

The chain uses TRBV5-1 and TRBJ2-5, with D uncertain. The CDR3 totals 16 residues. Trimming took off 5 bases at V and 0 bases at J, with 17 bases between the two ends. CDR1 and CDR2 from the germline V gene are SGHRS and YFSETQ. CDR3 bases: TGCGCCAGCAGTTTTGATGCTACAGCGTACCAAGAGACCCAGTACTTC. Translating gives CASSFDATAYQETQYF.

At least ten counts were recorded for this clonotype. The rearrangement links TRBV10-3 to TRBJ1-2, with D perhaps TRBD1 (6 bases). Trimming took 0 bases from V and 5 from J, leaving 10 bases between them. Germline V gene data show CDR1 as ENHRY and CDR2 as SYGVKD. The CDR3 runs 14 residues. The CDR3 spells CAISESEDRYGYTF. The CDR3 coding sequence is TGTGCCATCAGTGAGTCCGAGGACAGATATGGCTACACCTTC.

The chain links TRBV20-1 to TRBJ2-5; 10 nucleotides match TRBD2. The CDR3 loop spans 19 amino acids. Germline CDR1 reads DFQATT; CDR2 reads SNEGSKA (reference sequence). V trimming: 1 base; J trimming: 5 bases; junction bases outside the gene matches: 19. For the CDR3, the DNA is TGCAGTGCTAGAGGCCACCCAATATGGGTAGCGGGGGGCCCGGAGACCCAGTACTTC. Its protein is CSARGHPIWVAGGPETQYF.

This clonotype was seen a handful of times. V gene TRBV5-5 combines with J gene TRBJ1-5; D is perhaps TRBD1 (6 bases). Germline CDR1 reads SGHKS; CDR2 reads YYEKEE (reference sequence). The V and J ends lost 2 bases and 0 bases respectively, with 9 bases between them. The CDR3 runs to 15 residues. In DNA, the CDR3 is TGTGCCAGCAGCTTCCAGGGGAATAGCAATCAGCCCCAGCATTTT. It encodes CASSFQGNSNQPQHF. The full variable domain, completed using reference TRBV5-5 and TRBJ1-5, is DAGVTQSPTHLIKTRGQQVTLRCSPISGHKSVSWYQQVLGQGPQFIFQYYEKEERGRGNFPDRFSARQFPNYSSELNVNALLLGDSALYLCASSFQGNSNQPQHFGDGTRLSIL.

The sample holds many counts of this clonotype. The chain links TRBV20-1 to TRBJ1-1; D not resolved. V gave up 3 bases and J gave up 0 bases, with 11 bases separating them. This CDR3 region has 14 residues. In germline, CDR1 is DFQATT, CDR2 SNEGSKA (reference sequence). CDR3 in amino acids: CSAREVRVNTEAFF. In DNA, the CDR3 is TGCAGTGCTAGGGAGGTCAGAGTGAACACTGAAGCTTTCTTT.

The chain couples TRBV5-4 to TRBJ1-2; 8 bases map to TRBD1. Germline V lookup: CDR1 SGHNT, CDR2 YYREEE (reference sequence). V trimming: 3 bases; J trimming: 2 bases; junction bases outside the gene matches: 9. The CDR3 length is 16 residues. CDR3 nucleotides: TGTGCCAGCAGCTCAGGACGACAGGGGTCAAACTATGGCTACACCTTC. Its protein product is CASSSGRQGSNYGYTF.

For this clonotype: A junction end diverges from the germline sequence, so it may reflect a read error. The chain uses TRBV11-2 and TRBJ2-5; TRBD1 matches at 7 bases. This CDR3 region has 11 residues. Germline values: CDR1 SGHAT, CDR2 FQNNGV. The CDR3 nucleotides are TGTGCCAGCAGCTATTCCGGGACAGTAAACTTC. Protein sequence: CASSYSGTVNF.